These T cell receptor beta chains were read from a single sample in a study of shared clonotypes between healthy human individuals. Sequenced by immunoSEQ multiplex PCR; TCRdb stores in-frame clones only, minus some. There are about 670,000 clones in the sample; roughly 78% occur only once, and less than 2% lies in the top ten. The sample consisted of memory CD4+ T cells sorted from blood. These receptors came from a woman aged 30 to 39 in good health. CDR3s include the opening cysteine and the closing phenylalanine or tryptophan. Fields, in order: J gene, V gene, D gene, clone size, CDR3 DNA, CDR3 protein. D genes are given only for firm matches. The size of a clone is reported for some rows only, either as once, few or many, or as a class for expanded clones.

TRBJ2-1,TRBV6-4,.,.,TGTGCCAGCAGCCCCGGGACTCTCAGCTCCTACAATGAGCAGTTCTTC,CASSPGTLSSYNEQFF
TRBJ1-4,TRBV19,.,many,TGTGCCACCCGGCGAGGGGGTGAGGAAAAACTGTTTTTT,CATRRGGEEKLFF
TRBJ1-3,TRBV5-6,.,.,TGTGCCAGCAGCCGACTGCTCTCTGGAAACACCATATATTTT,CASSRLLSGNTIYF
TRBJ2-7,TRBV7-8,.,once,TGTGCCAGCAGCTTAGTAGCGAGCCGCTCGGACGAGCAGTACTTC,CASSLVASRSDEQYF
TRBJ1-2,TRBV18,.,once,TGTGCCAGCTCACCGGGGGATGGCTATGGCTACACCTTC,CASSPGDGYGYTF
TRBJ2-7,TRBV23-1,.,few,TGCGCCAGCAGTCATGACAGGTCTGGGGGCGAGCAGTACTTC,CASSHDRSGGEQYF
TRBJ2-3,TRBV5-1,.,.,TGCGCCAGCAACCGACAGACTAGCACAGATACGCAGTATTTT,CASNRQTSTDTQYF
TRBJ2-7,TRBV6-1,.,few,TGTGCCAGCAACGAGCGCTACGAGCAGTACTTC,CASNERYEQYF
TRBJ2-2,TRBV19,TRBD1,.,TGTGCCACCCAACCCGGACAGGGCCTTAACACCGGGGAGCTGTTTTTT,CATQPGQGLNTGELFF
TRBJ2-7,TRBV19,.,many,TGTGCCAGTAGTCCGCGGGGGCGTACAACTTACGAGCAGTACTTC,CASSPRGRTTYEQYF
TRBJ1-6,TRBV25-1,TRBD1,few,TGTGCCAGCAGTGAATCCGGGACAGTAAATTCACCCCTCCACTTT,CASSESGTVNSPLHF
TRBJ1-1,TRBV11-3,TRBD1,.,TGTGCCAGCAGCTCCCAGGGGGCCCAAAACACTGAAGCTTTCTTT,CASSSQGAQNTEAFF
TRBJ2-1,TRBV7-2,.,few,TGTGCCAGCAGCCGATACAATGAGCAGTTCTTC,CASSRYNEQFF
TRBJ2-1,TRBV15,.,.,TGTGCCACCAGCAGAGTGATGGGGTCTCGTCCCGGCAATGAGCAGTTCTTC,CATSRVMGSRPGNEQFF
TRBJ1-5,TRBV29-1,.,.,TGCAGCGTTGCGGGTGGGGGCAATCAGCCCCAGCATTTT,CSVAGGGNQPQHF
TRBJ2-1,TRBV27,.,.,TGTGCCAGCAGTTTAAGGGGCACCTACAATGAGCAGTTCTTC,CASSLRGTYNEQFF
TRBJ1-1,TRBV5-4,TRBD1,.,TGTGCCAGCAGCTTGGCCCGGGGACAGGGGTTAGTCTGG,CASSLARGQGLVW
TRBJ2-1,TRBV7-2,TRBD1,.,TGTGCCATCAGAGACAGGGGGGGCTCCTACAATGAGCAGTTCTTC,CAIRDRGGSYNEQFF
TRBJ1-1,TRBV5-1,.,.,TGCGCCAGCAGCTCCCAGGCAGGGAGTACTGAAGCTTTCTTT,CASSSQAGSTEAFF
TRBJ2-5,TRBV2,TRBD1,.,TGTGCCAGCAGTGAAGCGGTAGGGACAGGACAAGAGACCCAGTACTTC,CASSEAVGTGQETQYF
TRBJ2-4,TRBV7-8,TRBD1,.,TGTGCCAGCAGCTTAGCCTCGACAGGGAGAAACATTCAGTACTTC,CASSLASTGRNIQYF
TRBJ2-2,TRBV5-1,.,.,TGCGCCAGCAGCTTGGTCGGGAGCACCGGGGAGCTGTTTTTT,CASSLVGSTGELFF
TRBJ1-3,TRBV30,.,.,TGTGCCTGGGAGATGGGGAGGTCTGGAAACACCATATATTTT,CAWEMGRSGNTIYF
TRBJ2-7,TRBV5-1,.,few,TGCGCCAGCAGCTTTTGGGACGGCTCCTACGAGCAGTACTTC,CASSFWDGSYEQYF
TRBJ2-4,TRBV28,.,few,TGTGCCAGCAGTTCTCCGGGGCTCGCCAAAAACATTCAGTACTTC,CASSSPGLAKNIQYF
TRBJ2-1,TRBV4-1,TRBD2,.,TGCGCCAGCAGCCCTAGCGGGAGGGCCGAAAATGAGCAGTTCTTC,CASSPSGRAENEQFF
TRBJ2-1,TRBV28,.,.,TGTGCCAGCAGTCGGATCAATGAGCAGTTCTTC,CASSRINEQFF
TRBJ1-4,TRBV7-6,TRBD1,.,TGTGCCAGCAGCTTACAGGGGGGAACAACTAATGAAAAACTGTTTTTT,CASSLQGGTTNEKLFF
TRBJ2-1,TRBV6-4,.,.,TGTGCCAGCAGTGACTCGGGGGACTGGGGCAATGAGCAGTTCTTC,CASSDSGDWGNEQFF
TRBJ1-1,TRBV4-2,.,.,TGTGCCAGCAGCCAAGAGATGAACACTGAAGCTTTCTTT,CASSQEMNTEAFF
TRBJ2-3,TRBV7-9,TRBD1,.,TGTGCCAGCAGTTTCGACAGGGGATATAGCACAGATACGCAGTATTTT,CASSFDRGYSTDTQYF
TRBJ2-7,TRBV5-6,.,.,TGTGCCAGCAGCTTTGAAGGGGCCTACTACGAGCAGTACTTC,CASSFEGAYYEQYF